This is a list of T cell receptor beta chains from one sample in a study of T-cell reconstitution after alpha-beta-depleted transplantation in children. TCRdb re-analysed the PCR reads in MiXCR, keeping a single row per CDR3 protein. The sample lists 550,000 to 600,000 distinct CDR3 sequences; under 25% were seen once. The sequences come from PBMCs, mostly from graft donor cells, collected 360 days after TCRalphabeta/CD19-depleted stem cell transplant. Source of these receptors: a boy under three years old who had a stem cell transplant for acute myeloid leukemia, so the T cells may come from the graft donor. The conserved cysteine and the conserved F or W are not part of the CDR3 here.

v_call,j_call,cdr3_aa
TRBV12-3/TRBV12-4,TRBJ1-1,ASSPTGLTNTEAF
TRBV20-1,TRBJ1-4,SARVGGAGNEKLF
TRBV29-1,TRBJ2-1,SVEELFYNEQF
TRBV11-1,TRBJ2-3,ASSYRTSGGLRADTQY
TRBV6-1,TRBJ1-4,ASRDGTRNEKLF
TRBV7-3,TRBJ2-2,ASSLAPGTFTGELF
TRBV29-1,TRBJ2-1,SAEGPSSYNEQF
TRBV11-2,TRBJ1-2,ASSLDLTPNYGYT
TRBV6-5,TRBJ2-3,ASSFHRGVADTQY
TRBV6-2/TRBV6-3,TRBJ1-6,ATRFAQSSYNSPLH
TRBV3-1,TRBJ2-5,ASSQEPRIETQY
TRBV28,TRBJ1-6,ATGDRGKDSPLH
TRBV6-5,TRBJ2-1,ASKGLYNEQF